Each of the 9 T cell receptor beta chains below was sequenced from the same sample in a study of beta chain features in type 1 diabetes. Study results and limitations: In all four CD4+ subsets, TCRB CDR3 length was significantly, moderately reduced in type 1 diabetes.

The study reverse transcribed the entire isolated RNA, so it sequenced expressed TCRB transcripts. This table comes from immunoSEQ multiplex PCR, and its TCRdb copy is limited to in-frame clones, with some not included. The data contain about 710,000 clones, about 14% of them singletons. No antigen has been assigned to these receptors. The sequencing sample was made of naive CD4+ T cells from blood. The origin of the receptors is a man aged 18 to 30 with type 1 diabetes.

This clone was seen only a few times. V and J are TRBV19 and TRBJ2-7, with no clear D. Germline V gene sequence: CDR1 LNHDA, CDR2 SQIVND (reference sequence). The CDR3 spans 15 residues. Trimming removed 5 bases at V and 0 bases at J, with 14 bases between. The CDR3 spells CASSDPGRSSYEQYF. The CDR3 nucleotides read TGTGCCAGTAGTGATCCTGGACGGAGCTCCTACGAGCAGTACTTC.

The chain combines TRBV19 with TRBJ1-5; D might be TRBD1 (6 bases). The V end lost 3 bases, the J end lost 6 bases, and 15 bases lay between the germline ends. CDR3 length: 15 residues. Germline V lookup: CDR1 LNHDA, CDR2 SQIVND (reference sequence). Here the CDR3 reads CASSMFTGPSQPQHF. DNA of the CDR3: TGTGCCAGTAGTATGTTCACAGGGCCCAGTCAGCCCCAGCATTTT.

This clone was counted between two and nine times. V and J are TRBV19 and TRBJ2-1, with TRBD2 identical over 13 bases. The CDR3 covers 15 residues. Germline V CDR1 and CDR2: LNHDA, SQIVND (reference sequence). J was trimmed by 8 bases and V by 4 bases; bases with no gene match: 5. CDR3 nucleotide sequence: TGTGCCAGTAGTAAACTAGCGGGAGGGCCATATGAGCAGTTCTTC. Residues: CASSKLAGGPYEQFF.

This clone was observed a handful of times. V gene TRBV6-1 combines with J gene TRBJ1-2, with D possibly TRBD1 on 5 matching bases. Germline V CDR1 and CDR2: MNHNS, SASEGT. The CDR3 contains 13 residues. V lost 4 bases to trimming and J lost 4 bases, with 10 bases between them. The CDR3 loop is CASSVRTSYGYTF. The DNA of the CDR3 is TGTGCCAGCAGTGTACGGACAAGCTATGGCTACACCTTC.

The chain combines TRBV28 with TRBJ2-7; no clear D. V lost 4 bases and J 7 bases, leaving 8 bases between the germline ends. The CDR3 is made up of 11 amino acids. Germline V lookup: CDR1 MDHEN, CDR2 SYDVKM. The CDR3 bases are TGTGCCAGCAGTTCAACATGGGAGCAGTACTTC. It codes for CASSSTWEQYF.

This clone occurred a few times. CDR3 amino acids: CASSPIVGQGGDGYTF. CDR3 DNA sequence: TGTGCCAGCTCACCAATCGTGGGACAGGGAGGGGATGGCTACACCTTC. The gene calls are TRBV18 and TRBJ1-2; the match to TRBD1 covers 9 bases. Trimming took 2 bases from V and 6 from J; bases not matched to a gene: 10. CDR1 is KGHSH and CDR2 is LQKENI in the germline V gene. There are 16 residues in the CDR3.

Turning to this clone: No conserved phenylalanine or tryptophan ends this CDR3, so it is likely a read error. The chain combines TRBV30 with TRBJ2-2; TRBD1 matches at 7 bases. In germline, CDR1 is GTSNPN, CDR2 SVGIG (reference sequence). The CDR3 spans 18 residues. Trimming cost V 2 bases and J 1 base; bases outside gene matches: 13. CDR3 in DNA: TGTGCCTGGAGTCCGTACCTCGGGACAGTGTTGAACACCGGGGAGCTGTTTCTT. This encodes CAWSPYLGTVLNTGELFL.

The chain joins TRBV29-1 to TRBJ1-1; possibly TRBD1 for D (5 bases). Per the germline V gene, CDR1 is SQVTM and CDR2 is ANQGSEA. Trimming took off 6 bases at V and 2 bases at J, with 19 bases between the two ends. This CDR3 contains 15 residues. Here the CDR3 reads CSVGDSGSLNTEAFF. CDR3 sequence (DNA): TGCAGCGTGGGGGACTCCGGGTCCTTAAACACTGAAGCTTTCTTT.

Only a few counts were recorded for this clone. CDR3 sequence (DNA): TGTGCCAGCAGTCAAAGCGGGGGGGCCTACAATGAGCAGTTCTTC. Amino acid sequence: CASSQSGGAYNEQFF. V is TRBV27 and J is TRBJ2-1, with 10 bases aligning to TRBD2. V lost 5 bases to trimming and J lost 2 bases; unmatched junction nucleotides: 3. Germline V CDR1 and CDR2: MNHEY, SMNVEV (reference sequence). This CDR3 is built from 15 residues.